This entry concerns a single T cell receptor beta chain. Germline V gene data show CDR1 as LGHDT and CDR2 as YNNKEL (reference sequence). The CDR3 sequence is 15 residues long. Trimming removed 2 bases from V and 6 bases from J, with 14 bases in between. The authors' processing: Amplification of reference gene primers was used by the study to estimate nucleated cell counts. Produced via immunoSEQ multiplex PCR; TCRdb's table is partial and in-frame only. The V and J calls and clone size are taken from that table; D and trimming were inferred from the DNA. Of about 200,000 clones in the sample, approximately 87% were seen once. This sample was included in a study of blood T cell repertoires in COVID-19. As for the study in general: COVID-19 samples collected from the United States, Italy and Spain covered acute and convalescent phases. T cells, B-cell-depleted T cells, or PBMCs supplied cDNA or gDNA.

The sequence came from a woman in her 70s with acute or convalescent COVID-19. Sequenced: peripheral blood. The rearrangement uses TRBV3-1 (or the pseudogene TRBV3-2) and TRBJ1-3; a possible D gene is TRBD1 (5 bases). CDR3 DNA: TGTGCCAGCAGCCAACCCGTGGGACTTGCAAACACCATATATTTT. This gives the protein CASSQPVGLANTIYF.